This T cell receptor (beta chain) was found in a study of T cells after yellow fever vaccination (dated by TCRdb to about 2019). About the study as a whole: The SMART-Seq v4 Ultra Low Input RNA kit was used to prepare libraries from fractions with low cell numbers. Bulk TCR alpha and beta repertoires were sequenced longitudinally to track T-cell clones before and after primary and booster YFV17D yellow fever vaccination. The cohort comprised two healthy male donors, one aged 18 to 29 and one aged 30 to 40 years. Bulk PBMC replicates and cell subsets were isolated from blood drawn at multiple timepoints before and after both primary and secondary immunization. Study-level results and caveats: After the booster, most clones that had expanded after primary vaccination were detected again (roughly 95% of CD4 and about 88% of CD8), suggesting broad maintenance of memory. A small fraction of clonotypes appeared in both the CD4 and CD8 compartments, likely as a result of convergent recombination. The secondary T-cell response was weaker than the primary response but faster, peaking on day 5 instead of day 15. Because only a couple of donors were included in the study, the extent to which the findings can be generalized is limited. Computational filtering was needed because FACS-sorted repertoires could contain abundant contaminating clonotypes from the bulk population.

This clonotype occurred a few times. Its recognized antigen is unknown. Nothing much larger sits one base from this clone, and base qualities are not available. The sample's treatment or condition, from its label and the paper: live attenuated yellow fever vaccine strain. PBMCs were isolated from peripheral blood using a standard Ficoll-Paque protocol. Dynabeads CD4 and CD8 positive selection kits were used to isolate CD4 and CD8 T-cell fractions. TriZol was used to extract RNA from bulk PBMCs, CD4 and CD8 fractions, and dextramer-positive and dextramer-negative fractions. TCRdb names Illumina NovaSeq 6000 as the instrument used. TCR cDNA was synthesized by 5'RACE template switching, which introduced a universal primer site and unique molecular identifiers. Priming of cDNA synthesis was performed from both the TCR alpha and TCR beta constant segments. Library amplification used two PCR steps, and the second PCR step added sample barcodes and sequencing adapters. Sequencing of libraries was performed on Illumina HiSeq 2500 (2x100 bp) or NovaSeq (2x150 bp). The source study handled its data this way. MIGEC was used to demultiplex reads and collapse the reads into UMI consensus sequences, and MiXCR was used for V(D)J alignment. Vaccine-responding clonotypes were identified with edgeR using replicate PBMC samples, with FDR below 0.01 and a log2 fold change above 5 up to day 15 being required. Each bulk clonotype received a CD4 or CD8 identity based on whether the sequenced CD4 or CD8 repertoire contained that clonotype at higher abundance. The public sequencing data were trimmed at Q25 with fastp and processed into clonotypes with MiXCR by TCRdb, which kept only in-frame beta chains. Records with the same CDR3 protein are collapsed into one entry carrying the most frequent genes and DNA. It is TCRdb's table, rather than the study itself, that gives the V and J calls and clone size. Across this sample there are around 340,000 distinct CDR3 sequences, with around 12% seen only once. Jointly, the top ten make up 2.5% to 3.5% of the sample.

Germline trimming amounts to 4 bases on V and 2 bases on J, with 8 as the count of junction bases outside the gene matches. There are 15 amino acids in the CDR3, from cysteine to phenylalanine inclusive. Of all the DNA, just the CDR3 is kept, 45 bases in frame from base 1. The germline V gene yields SGHRS for CDR1 and YFSETQ for CDR2. The chain couples TRBV5-1 to TRBJ2-5, with 7 bases in between that match TRBD2. Material: CD4+ T cells sorted from PBMCs, obtained 15 days after the yellow fever booster vaccination. The clonotype originates from a man aged 18 to 30 who received the YFV17D yellow fever vaccine. The bases are TGCGCCAGCAGCGTGGCCGGGACTACTCAAGAGACCCAGTACTTC. Its translation is CASSVAGTTQETQYF. The CDR3, completed at both ends by the reference TRBV5-1 and TRBJ2-5 genes, gives the full variable domain KAGVTQTPRYLIKTRGQQVTLSCSPISGHRSVSWYQQTPGQGLQFLFEYFSETQRNKGNFPGRFSGRQFSNSRSEMNVSTLELGDSALYLCASSVAGTTQETQYFGPGTRLLVL.